A single sample is the source of the 15 T cell receptor beta chains below, sequenced in a study of human T cells and chemical hapten exposure. Time point: patch test 1, 2 weeks after DPC sensitization. Treatment described: therapeutic diphenylcyclopropenone sensitization with weekly scalp DPC. TCRdb redid the calling of the RACE reads with MiXCR, one entry per CDR3 protein. The sample consists of just over 80,000 distinct CDR3 sequences, about 11% of them appearing once. This sample comprised whole blood, obtained in connection with sensitization to the hapten diphenylcyclopropenone (DPC). These receptors were taken from a woman between 50 and 59 years old with alopecia areata. Some clones in this sample may be carry-over from other donors' samples.

Ten or more counts support this clonotype. The gene calls are TRBV7-2 and TRBJ2-2; D uncertain. CDR1 is SGHTA and CDR2 is FQGNSA in the germline V gene. CDR3 length: 14 residues. V lost 4 bases, J lost 6 bases, and 12 bases lay in between. The chain's CDR3 is CASSSDFGSGELFF. For the CDR3, the DNA is TGTGCCAGCAGCTCCGATTTTGGGTCCGGGGAGCTGTTTTTT.

This clonotype was detected only a few times. V is TRBV2 and J is TRBJ1-4, with 8 bases identical to TRBD1. Trimming at V came to 8 bases and at J to 2 bases, leaving 4 bases not matched to a gene. Per germline, CDR1 SNHLY and CDR2 FYNNEI. The CDR3 runs to 14 residues. In nucleotides, the CDR3 is TGTGCCAGCGGACAGGGATATACTAATGAAAAACTGTTTTTT. Amino acids: CASGQGYTNEKLFF.

Of note for this clonotype: This is likely a read error, given that the CDR3 carries no conserved phenylalanine or tryptophan at its end. V is TRBV7-9 and J is TRBJ1-1; TRBD1 might be the D (6 bases). V shed 3 bases and J shed 10 bases, with 15 bases lying between them. This CDR3 has 13 residues. Germline assignment: CDR1 SEHNR and CDR2 FQNEAQ (reference sequence). CDR3 coding DNA: TGTGCCAGCAGCTTTCGACAGGCTCTGGTAGCTTTCTAT. Protein product: CASSFRQALVAFY.

This chain joins TRBV24-1 and TRBJ2-1, with D perhaps being TRBD1 or TRBD2 (5 bases each). CDR1 and CDR2 (germline): KGHDR, SFDVKD. The CDR3 spans 16 residues. The V and J ends lost 5 bases and 2 bases respectively, with 15 bases between them. The CDR3 loop is CATSAGTGLTYNEQFF. In nucleotides, the CDR3 is TGTGCCACCAGTGCGGGGACGGGCCTAACCTACAATGAGCAGTTCTTC.

This clonotype has only a few counts. This chain links TRBV6-5 with TRBJ2-6; D is undetermined. CDR3 length: 15 amino acids. Germline-derived CDR1 and CDR2 are MNHEY and SVGAGI. With 4 bases removed from V and 2 bases from J, the gap between germline ends came to 9 bases. Here the CDR3 DNA reads TGTGCCAGCAGTTTTGTCCTTGCTGGGGCCAACGTCCTGACTTTC. Residues: CASSFVLAGANVLTF.

This clonotype was detected a few times. The chain is built from TRBV29-1 and TRBJ2-3, with D possibly matching TRBD2 (5 bases). This CDR3 spans 15 amino acids. V shed 5 bases and J shed 1 base, with 16 bases lying between them. The germline V gene has CDR1 SQVTM and CDR2 ANQGSEA. CDR3 nucleotide sequence: TGCAGCGTTCGCCCTCTAGCATTCCGCACAGATACGCAGTATTTT. It specifies CSVRPLAFRTDTQYF.

This clonotype appeared a few times. V gene TRBV5-1 combines with J gene TRBJ2-1; TRBD2 agrees at 9 bases. The length of the CDR3 is 15 residues. The V gene's germline CDR1 is SGHRS and CDR2 YFSETQ. V lost 2 bases, J lost 6 bases, and 6 bases stayed unmatched. The CDR3 region has the DNA TGCGCCAGCAGCTTAGAGCGGGGGGCCAGCAATGAGCAGTTCTTC. It yields the protein CASSLERGASNEQFF.

The chain links TRBV5-1 to TRBJ1-1, with TRBD1 identical over 7 bases. V lost 4 bases and J lost 1; bases outside the gene matches: 4. CDR3 length equals 14 residues. Germline loops: CDR1 SGHRS, CDR2 YFSETQ. The CDR3 reads CASSIGTANTEAFF. The CDR3 coding sequence is TGCGCCAGCAGCATAGGGACAGCGAACACTGAAGCTTTCTTT.

The chain employs TRBV7-9 and TRBJ2-1; possible D gene TRBD2, 5 bases. Germline CDR1 and CDR2: SEHNR and FQNEAQ (reference sequence). The CDR3 runs to 14 residues. Trimming left V 1 base short and J 7 bases short, with 11 bases between. The CDR3 region has the DNA TGTGCCAGCAGCTTAGAGGAGGTACTGAATGAGCAGTTCTTC. Translated: CASSLEEVLNEQFF.

V gene TRBV12-3 or TRBV12-4 combines with J gene TRBJ2-7; D remains ambiguous. The CDR3 is made up of 12 amino acids. Trimming took off 1 base at V and 9 bases at J, with 10 bases between the two ends. The CDR3 bases are TGTGCCAGCAGTTTAGGGGGAAGGGTGCAGTACTTC. Translated: CASSLGGRVQYF.

This clonotype turned up a few times. The CDR3 DNA reads as TGTGCCAGCAGTTTTGGCGGGAGGGCCGGAGAGACCCAGTACTTC. Its translation is CASSFGGRAGETQYF. The V and J genes are TRBV28 and TRBJ2-5, with 9 bases matching TRBD2. Trimming removed 3 bases from V and 4 bases from J; junction bases left unmatched: 6. Germline-derived CDR1 and CDR2 are MDHEN and SYDVKM. The CDR3 spans 15 residues.

Many counts were recorded for this clonotype. The gene calls are TRBV12-3 or TRBV12-4 and TRBJ1-2; D perhaps matches TRBD1 (5 bases). V was clipped by 6 bases and J by 9 bases, with 14 bases between them. The CDR3 is made up of 12 amino acids. CDR3 amino acids: CASSHSQGSYTF. CDR3 sequence (DNA): TGTGCCAGCAGCCACTCCCAGGGCAGCTACACCTTC.

The rearrangement joins TRBV4-2 to TRBJ2-1; no clear D. This CDR3 is built from 12 residues. Trimming removed 2 bases at V and 9 bases at J, with 8 bases between. The V gene's germline CDR1 is LGHNA and CDR2 YNFKEQ. CDR3 DNA: TGTGCCAGCAGCCAAACCCACGTTGAGCAGTTCTTC. Its translation is CASSQTHVEQFF.

This clonotype was picked up a small number of times. The V gene is TRBV7-3, the J gene TRBJ1-1; TRBD1 matches at 10 bases. Germline values: CDR1 SGHTA, CDR2 FQGTGA. The CDR3 has 15 amino acids. After removal of 5 bases from V and 5 bases from J, the junction contained 8 bases not matched to a gene. The CDR3 nucleotides read TGTGCCAGCAGCGGAGGCGGGACAGGGGAAACTGAAGCTTTCTTT. This sequence encodes CASSGGGTGETEAFF.

The rearrangement joins TRBV6-6 to TRBJ2-3; no clear D. Germline values: CDR1 MNHNY, CDR2 SVGAGI (reference sequence). Trimming took 6 bases from V and 1 from J, leaving 8 bases between them. CDR3 length equals 13 residues. The CDR3 DNA reads TGTGCCAGCAGCTCGGCCGGCACAGATACGCAGTATTTT. Protein product: CASSSAGTDTQYF.